This T cell receptor beta chain was sequenced in a study of blood T cells in healthy people across ages. General study points: A strong correlation was seen between TCR beta diversity and naive T cell percentage.

PCR was performed a second time for roughly 7 to 12 cycles using a sample-barcoded 5' primer and a J-beta primer mix. Carrying 12 random nucleotides, a template-switch adaptor labeled each individual cDNA molecule. Each sample provided no less than 2.5 million CDR3-containing paired-end reads. TCRdb re-derived calls from the 5' RACE reads in MiXCR, one entry per CDR3 protein. The sample shows some 1,500,000 distinct CDR3 sequences, approximately 39% of them seen only once. The CDR3 is made up of 16 amino acids. Trimming at V came to 0 bases and at J to 5 bases, leaving 4 bases not matched to a gene. Germline lookup yields CDR1 LGHNA and CDR2 YSLEER. Points on this clonotype: Its antigen is unidentified.

This clonotype was obtained from a woman aged 18-29 years in good health. V gene TRBV4-3 combines with J gene TRBJ2-1, with 10 bases matching TRBD2. The specimen was blood. The CDR3 region has the DNA TGCGCCAGCAGCCAAGACACTAGCGGGACTAACAATGAGCAGTTCTTC. It is translated as CASSQDTSGTNNEQFF.